The 25 T cell receptor delta chains below were found in one sample sequenced in a study of Vδ1+ human thymocytes. The template was reverse-transcribed extracted RNA. Pooled V-gene forward primers with one constant-region reverse primer generated the CDR3 amplicons by multiplex PCR. TCRdb called clones anew from the multiplex PCR reads with CATT. The sample includes 20,000 to 25,000 delta-chain clones, around 28% of them seen just once. Study-wide points: Thymic TRG and TRD repertoires appeared highly polyclonal.

For these receptors, no antigen is known. Sequencing was performed on Vdelta1+ gamma-delta thymocytes from the thymus. As for subset: FACS-sorted CD3+ TCRalphabeta- TCRVdelta1+ TCRVdelta2- thymocytes. These receptors were taken from a boy under two years old who had congenital heart surgery.

Worth noting for this clone: A far larger clone is off by one base, so a read error is likely. The V call is TRDV2, the J call TRDJ2; D is undetermined. CDR3 length: 16 amino acids. The germline V gene has CDR1 GEAIGNYY and CDR2 EKD. The CDR3 loop is CAWVLAYKLLTARLFF. The DNA for the CDR3 is TGTGCCTGGGTTCTCGCCTATAAACTTTTGACAGCACGACTCTTCTTT.

Concerning this clone itself: This clone may be a read error of a much larger clone one base away. The same CDR3 is also encoded by other DNA sequences in this sample. The chain couples TRDV1 to TRDJ1; D call uncertain. The V end was cut by 2 bases, the J end by 0 bases, with 19 bases between. CDR1 and CDR2 from the germline V gene are TSWWSYY and QGS. There are 18 residues in the CDR3. CDR3: CALGETPFLLRYTDKLIF. CDR3 DNA: TGTGCTCTTGGGGAAACCCCTTTTCTACTTAGGTACACCGATAAACTCATCTTT.

About this clone: Other DNA sequences within the sample encode an identical CDR3. The chain is built from TRDV1 and TRDJ1, with 11 bases identical to TRDD3. CDR1 and CDR2 from the germline V gene are TSWWSYY and QGS. CDR3 length: 21 residues. Trimming cost V 1 base and J 8 bases; bases outside gene matches: 24. CDR3 loop: CALGEPLFLLGDIAALRKLIF. The DNA of the CDR3 is TGTGCTCTTGGGGAACCACTTTTCCTACTGGGGGATATAGCCGCACTAAGGAAACTCATCTTT.

V gene TRDV1 combines with J gene TRDJ1; 9 bases are a match to TRDD3. The CDR3 spans 16 residues. The V gene end was trimmed by 6 bases and the J gene end by 0 bases; junction bases not matched to a gene: 8. Germline-derived CDR1 and CDR2 are TSWWSYY and QGS. Written as DNA, the CDR3 is TGTGCTCTTGGTGCGTACTGGGGGACGTACACCGATAAACTCATCTTT. Protein sequence: CALGAYWGTYTDKLIF.

This clone occurred a few times. This chain joins TRDV1 and TRDJ1, with 9 bases lining up with TRDD3. The CDR3 spans 24 residues. Germline values: CDR1 TSWWSYY, CDR2 QGS. V lost 4 bases and J lost 4; bases outside the gene matches: 34. The CDR3 protein is CALGAHNPTGDTLLRPRPSDKLIF. CDR3 nucleotides: TGTGCTCTTGGGGCTCACAACCCTACTGGGGATACGCTTCTAAGACCCCGGCCCAGCGATAAACTCATCTTT.

This clone was observed a handful of times. The gene calls are TRDV1 and TRDJ1; D might be TRDD3 (5 bases). V was clipped by 2 bases and J by 0 bases, with 25 bases between them. Germline assignment: CDR1 TSWWSYY and CDR2 QGS. The CDR3 runs to 20 residues. The CDR3 nucleotides read TGTGCTCTTGGGGAAGTCCCACCATTCTGGGTGGGGTGGGACACCGATAAACTCATCTTT. Amino acids: CALGEVPPFWVGWDTDKLIF.

This clone has a handful of counts. The chain uses TRDV1 and TRDJ1, with TRDD3 identical over 8 bases. V was clipped by 1 base and J by 0 bases; unmatched bases: 31. From germline, CDR1 is TSWWSYY and CDR2 QGS. This CDR3 region has 25 residues. Written as DNA, the CDR3 is TGTGCTCTTGGGGAACCGGAGCTTAGAGGGCCGACCGTACTGGGGGTTATCCCGTACACCGATAAACTCATCTTT. Protein sequence: CALGEPELRGPTVLGVIPYTDKLIF.

The chain is built from TRDV2 and TRDJ1, with 10 bases matching TRDD3. The CDR3 is made up of 13 amino acids. In germline, CDR1 is GEAIGNYY, CDR2 EKD. J lost 9 bases, V lost 3 bases, and 6 bases had no gene match. The CDR3 loop reads CACDEGWGIQLIF. As DNA, the CDR3 is TGTGCCTGTGACGAGGGGTGGGGGATACAACTCATCTTT.

In the case of this clone: This may stem from a read error, because a much larger clone lies one nucleotide away. This chain joins TRDV2 and TRDJ1; 9 bases agree with TRDD3. Germline-derived CDR1 and CDR2 are GEAIGNYY and EKD. This CDR3 spans 18 amino acids. The CDR3 DNA reads TGTGCCTGTGCCACCTACTGGGGGAAATTTGTGTACACCGATAAACTCATCTTT. The encoded protein is CACATYWGKFVYTDKLIF.

This clone was picked up a small number of times. The chain combines TRDV1 with TRDJ1, with D maybe TRDD2 (5 bases). The CDR3 runs to 17 residues. Trimming removed 0 bases at V and 0 bases at J, with 14 bases between. Per the germline V gene, CDR1 is TSWWSYY and CDR2 is QGS. The CDR3 region has the DNA TGTGCTCTTGGGGAACTAGAGACCTTCTGGTACACCGATAAACTCATCTTT. Amino acid sequence: CALGELETFWYTDKLIF.

Comment on this clone: A much larger clone sits a single nucleotide away, making a read error possible. The chain carries TRDV2 and TRDJ1; D is ambiguous. The V and J ends lost 0 bases and 0 bases respectively, with 37 bases between them. This CDR3 contains 24 residues. Germline V CDR1 and CDR2: GEAIGNYY, EKD. CDR3 bases: TGTGCCTGTGACACCTCCCTCTCGGCAGTCCTTGAAGAGATCCCCTCGGGGTACACCGATAAACTCATCTTT. This translates into CACDTSLSAVLEEIPSGYTDKLIF.

J is TRDJ1 and V is TRDV1, with D uncertain. Deletions cut 2 bases from V and 0 bases from J, with 7 bases between. CDR3 size: 14 residues. Germline lookup yields CDR1 TSWWSYY and CDR2 QGS. CDR3 in amino acids: CALGETSYTDKLIF. CDR3 nucleotides: TGTGCTCTTGGGGAAACTTCTTACACCGATAAACTCATCTTT.

The chain couples TRDV1 to TRDJ1; 9 positions match TRDD3. Germline V gene lookup returns CDR1 TSWWSYY and CDR2 QGS. CDR3 size: 21 residues. With V trimmed by 0 bases and J by 0 bases, 17 bases remained unmatched. CDR3 sequence: CALGELAPSFRGYAYTDKLIF. The CDR3 DNA reads as TGTGCTCTTGGGGAACTAGCCCCTTCCTTTCGGGGATACGCGTACACCGATAAACTCATCTTT.

In its sample, this clone was seen a few times. The chain links TRDV1 to TRDJ1, with a possible D match to TRDD3 (5 bases). The V gene's germline CDR1 is TSWWSYY and CDR2 QGS. V gave up 4 bases and J gave up 0 bases, with 18 bases separating them. The CDR3 loop spans 17 amino acids. CDR3 amino acids: CALGGLGAPAYTDKLIF. In DNA form, the CDR3 reads TGTGCTCTTGGGGGACTTGGGGCCCCCGCTTACACCGATAAACTCATCTTT.

V and J are TRDV1 and TRDJ1; a possible D gene is TRDD2 (8 bases). V was cut by 4 bases and J by 9 bases, with 33 bases left in between. The germline V gene has CDR1 TSWWSYY and CDR2 QGS. The CDR3 extends over 19 amino acids. The CDR3 loop reads CALGVSLPTLLGAQAELIF. CDR3 in DNA: TGTGCTCTTGGGGTTTCACTTCCTACTCTTCTGGGGGCCCAGGCGGAACTCATCTTT.

On this clone itself: The sample contains more than one DNA sequence encoding this CDR3. The chain recombines TRDV1 with TRDJ1; 8 bases fit TRDD3. Germline V gene lookup returns CDR1 TSWWSYY and CDR2 QGS. The CDR3 sequence is 20 residues long. V dropped 1 base and J dropped 1; count of bases not matched to a gene: 17. The CDR3 reads CALGERIGVGYAPRTDKLIF. The CDR3, as DNA: TGTGCTCTTGGGGAACGTATAGGGGTGGGATACGCTCCCCGCACCGATAAACTCATCTTT.

This clone occurred a few times. This chain uses TRDV1 with TRDJ1; 11 nucleotides match TRDD3. The CDR3 loop spans 22 amino acids. V shed 2 bases, J shed 0 bases, and the junction held 20 bases outside the gene matches. The germline gives CDR1 TSWWSYY, CDR2 QGS. DNA for the CDR3: TGTGCTCTTGGGGAATGTGACAGGCCTTGGGGGATACGGGCCAGATACACCGATAAACTCATCTTT. Translated, it gives CALGECDRPWGIRARYTDKLIF.

This clone has just a few counts. V is TRDV1 and J is TRDJ1, with TRDD3 as a possible D gene (5 bases). CDR1 is TSWWSYY and CDR2 is QGS in the germline V gene. V was shortened by 1 base and J by 3 bases, with 30 bases between the two germline ends. The CDR3 consists of 21 residues. CDR3 sequence reads: CALGEREGILIGYWYADKLIF. CDR3 DNA sequence: TGTGCTCTTGGGGAACGCGAAGGCATTTTGATCGGGTACTGGTATGCCGATAAACTCATCTTT.

This clone is categorized as medium-sized (0.01 to 0.1%). The same CDR3 can be traced to other DNA sequences in this sample. The V call is TRDV2, the J call TRDJ1, with TRDD3 identical over 11 bases. Germline V gives CDR1 GEAIGNYY, CDR2 EKD. This CDR3 comprises 21 residues. V shed 0 bases, J shed 9 bases, and the junction held 26 bases outside the gene matches. This CDR3 reads CACDTPDPLQVWGILFEELIF. CDR3 DNA sequence: TGTGCCTGTGACACCCCTGATCCGCTTCAAGTCTGGGGGATACTGTTTGAGGAACTCATCTTT.

This clone has only a few counts. V usage is TRDV1 and J usage is TRDJ1, with 9 bases that match TRDD3. V was pared by 2 bases and J by 0 bases, with 22 bases of the junction left unmatched. Germline V gives CDR1 TSWWSYY, CDR2 QGS. The CDR3 is 22 residues long. The CDR3 DNA reads as TGTGCTCTTGGGGAATCATCGATTTCCTACGGGGGATACTCTATGCACACCGATAAACTCATCTTT. The encoded protein is CALGESSISYGGYSMHTDKLIF.

This clone was detected a few times. The chain joins TRDV1 to TRDJ1; 10 bases line up with TRDD3. CDR3 length equals 21 residues. Germline V CDR1 and CDR2: TSWWSYY, QGS. With 0 bases clipped from V and 3 bases from J, the junction kept 19 bases outside the gene matches. The DNA of the CDR3 is TGTGCTCTTGGGGAACTACGAATTCCCTTAGGTGGGGGATACATCTCCGATAAACTCATCTTT. It yields the protein CALGELRIPLGGGYISDKLIF.

Only one count was recorded for this clone. The chain couples TRDV1 to TRDJ1, with 11 positions matching TRDD3. This CDR3 spans 22 amino acids. Germline V gives CDR1 TSWWSYY, CDR2 QGS. V trimming: 3 bases; J trimming: 2 bases; junction bases outside the gene matches: 23. Here the CDR3 reads CALGDPGLPTGLGDRKTDKLIF. In DNA form, the CDR3 reads TGTGCTCTTGGGGACCCAGGCCTTCCCACCGGACTGGGGGATAGGAAAACCGATAAACTCATCTTT.

For this clone: A single base separates this from a much larger clone, so it may be a read error. The V gene is TRDV1, the J gene TRDJ1; 9 bases fit TRDD2. Per germline, CDR1 TSWWSYY and CDR2 QGS. The J segment lost 11 bases and the V segment lost 4 bases, leaving 17 bases of the junction unmatched. This CDR3 is built from 16 residues. CDR3 protein: CALGAILPTGLTGLIF. The CDR3 coding sequence is TGTGCTCTTGGGGCCATCCTTCCTACAGGGCTTACAGGGCTCATCTTT.

Concerning this clone itself: This CDR3 is also generated by other DNA sequences in the sample. The J gene is TRDJ1, the V gene TRDV1, with 10 positions matching TRDD3. Per the germline V gene, CDR1 is TSWWSYY and CDR2 is QGS. V shed 0 bases and J 1 base; nucleotides not matched to a gene: 11. The CDR3 loop spans 19 amino acids. CDR3: CALGELGYWGMEGTDKLIF. The DNA for the CDR3 is TGTGCTCTTGGGGAACTCGGCTACTGGGGGATGGAGGGCACCGATAAACTCATCTTT.

This clone was counted a few times. The same CDR3 can be traced to other DNA sequences in this sample. The chain employs TRDV2 and TRDJ2, with 7 bases lining up with TRDD3. J was trimmed by 5 bases and V by 7 bases; bases with no gene match: 3. The CDR3 covers 12 residues. In germline, CDR1 is GEAIGNYY, CDR2 EKD. In DNA form, the CDR3 reads TGTGCCTGGGGGATAATTACAGCACAACTCTTCTTT. Translating gives CAWGIITAQLFF.